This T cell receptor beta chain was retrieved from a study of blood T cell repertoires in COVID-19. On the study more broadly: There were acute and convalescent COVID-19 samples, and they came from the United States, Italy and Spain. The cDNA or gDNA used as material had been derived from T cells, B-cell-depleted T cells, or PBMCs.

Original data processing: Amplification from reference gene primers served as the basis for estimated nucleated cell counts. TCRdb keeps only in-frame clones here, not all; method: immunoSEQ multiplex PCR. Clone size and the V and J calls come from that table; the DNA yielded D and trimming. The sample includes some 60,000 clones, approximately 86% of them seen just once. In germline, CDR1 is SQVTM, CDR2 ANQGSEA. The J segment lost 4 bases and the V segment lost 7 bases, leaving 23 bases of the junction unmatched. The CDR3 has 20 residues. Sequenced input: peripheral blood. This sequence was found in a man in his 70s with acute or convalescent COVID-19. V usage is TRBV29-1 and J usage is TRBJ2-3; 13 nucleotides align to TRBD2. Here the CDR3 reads CSGTGNSGTSGVRGADTQYF. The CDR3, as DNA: TGCAGCGGGACAGGGAATTCCGGGACTAGCGGGGTCCGTGGGGCAGATACGCAGTATTTT.